This T cell receptor beta chain was found in a study of cytomegalovirus exposure and HLA in healthy donors (dated by TCRdb to 2015 to 2018). Context from the whole study: According to an earlier analysis of a few hundred of the donors, about 180 million T cells yielded 117 million unique TCR beta sequences and approximately 280 Gb of sequence data. An early release covering 550 to 650 HLA-typed donors comprised 250 to 350 gigabases of sequencing data and some 79 million unique TCR sequences. Among the roughly 400 genotyped donors, around 79% belonged to the genetic ancestry cluster associated with self-reported Caucasian donors. The aim of the study was to test whether cataloging public T cell receptors could identify signatures of past pathogen exposure. The study profiled the T cell repertoires of hundreds of subjects by immunosequencing and related them to cytomegalovirus serostatus. Besides the first cohort of hundreds of subjects, a separate validation cohort made up of some 110 different subjects was used. High-throughput TCR immunosequencing, statistical association of individual TCRs with disease status, and machine learning were combined to predict cytomegalovirus infection status. A later analysis re-analyzed previously published TCR beta repertoires from 660 or so donors and added high-resolution HLA genotyping to study TCR occurrence patterns. The later analysis used no new phenotypic data to find candidate immune exposures, relying instead on TCR beta sequences and their occurrence across donors. An earlier analysis of a few hundred of the donors applied high-throughput TCR beta sequencing to assess whether each TCR beta V gene segment acted as functional or pseudogenic. Donor age, sex, ethnicity and CMV serostatus were compiled together with the repertoire data. Genome-wide SNP genotypes for about 65% of the roughly 670 donors were used in a later genetic analysis, which treated that subset as a discovery cohort. All discovery cohort repertoires had been generated using a single sequencing platform. Class I and class II HLA loci were covered by the typing at four-digit resolution. Typing coverage varied by locus: roughly 620-640 donors for A, B, C, DRB1 and DQB1; under 550 for DQA1; over 600 for DPA1; roughly 450 for DPB1. Five DR-DQ haplotypes were treated as single units for association and clustering because of strong linkage in the cohort. Among almost 400 genotyped donors of the cohort, an average of roughly 240,000 unique TCR beta nucleotide sequences were sequenced per donor, around 18% of them non-productive.

The library was prepared using the immunoSEQ multiplex PCR assay. The multiplex PCR relied on a mix of 60 forward primers for TCR Vbeta segments and 13 reverse primers for TCR Jbeta segments. A multiplex PCR assay on genomic DNA amplified the CDR3 region of rearranged TCR beta genes. Amplified TCR beta libraries were sequenced as 87-base-pair reads on the Illumina HiSeq System. In the original analysis: A later analysis tallied roughly 78 million unique TCR beta chains across the 700 or so repertoires, and roughly 11 million of those chains were shared by two or more donors. To remove PCR and sequencing errors, raw reads were error-corrected and collapsed into unique sequences using a nearest-neighbor algorithm that merged closely related sequences. V, D and J gene segments were assigned by aligning CDR3 sequences to IMGT reference sequences. For a sequence to be retained, at least a six-nucleotide match to both a V gene segment and a J gene segment was required. A rearrangement counted as productive if the CDR3 had no stop codons and remained in frame with V and J, and every other rearrangement counted as non-productive. CDR3 was defined according to IMGT convention as the region running from the second conserved V-encoded cysteine to the conserved J-encoded phenylalanine. The earlier analysis of about 530 of the donors excluded any sequence lacking an unambiguous match to a single V gene segment. In an earlier analysis of around 600 of the donors, V segments were called functional above 56.7% productive rearrangements and were called segregating when the between-donor standard deviation exceeded 5%. A statistical classification framework was developed to diagnose cytomegalovirus status using the catalog of TCR beta chain sequences. A later analysis assigned V and J genes by comparing TCR nucleotide sequences with IMGT/GENE-DB human TR gene sequences. In a later analysis, CDR3 sequences and most-parsimonious VDJ recombination scenarios were assigned using the TCRdist pipeline. A later analysis defined each TCR beta chain by its CDR3 amino acid sequence plus V-gene family, and excluded reads lacking a unique V-gene family. As a way to deal with suspected cross-contamination and a sequencing artifact, a later analysis dropped 450 to 700 nucleotide sequences that were highly shared and had low generation probability. In a later analysis, a clonal expansion index for each public chain was calculated from normalized within-repertoire ranks of inferred template counts. In a later analysis, generation probabilities were computed with a VDJ recombination model fitted to out-of-frame rearrangements, and the resulting probabilities were checked against IGoR. Hypergeometric tests were used in a later analysis to score TCR-TCR, TCR-HLA and TCR-CMV co-occurrence, with a repertoire-size bias correction applied to the TCR pairs. False discovery rates were estimated in a later analysis by permuting HLA or CMV assignments 20 times. In a later analysis, co-occurring TCRs were grouped with DBSCAN, and TCRdist sequence similarity was added when clustering was performed within HLA-allele-positive subsets. For co-occurrence clustering, repertoires with fewer than 30,000 or more than 120,000 public chains were excluded, along with several repertoires with anomalous nucleotide sharing. TCRdb limited this immuneACCESS table to in-frame rearrangements with V and J called. A share of clones is missing; checked studies link under half to unresolved V genes, and the rest is unexplained. That table supplies the V and J calls and clone size; D and trimming were determined from the DNA. For this sample the table gives about 170,000 clones, of which 73% were detected only once. The leading ten clones occupy approximately 5.4% of the sample.

This clone was seen more than once but under ten times. Its antigen has not been determined. One base away there is no much larger clone; base qualities are not given. Reading from cysteine to phenylalanine, the CDR3 counts 17 amino acids. Just the 51-base CDR3 DNA is kept, in frame starting at base 1. Per the germline V gene, ENHRY is the CDR1 and SYGVKD is the CDR2. Unmatched junction bases come to 7, with V trimmed by 2 bases and J by 0 bases. The cohort consisted of 666 healthy bone marrow donors. Cohort members were all nominally healthy when sampled, although unrecorded immune exposures were likely present. The donor was CMV seropositive and was included in the group of some 290 seropositive cohort members. A peripheral blood sample was provided by each donor, and peripheral blood mononuclear cells were used for TCR beta sequencing. Genomic DNA extraction from the blood cell samples was performed with the Qiagen DNeasy Blood Extraction Kit.

Points the paper makes about the study in general: The classifier was reported to diagnose cytomegalovirus status with high specificity and sensitivity in both the original cohort and the validation cohort. A further reported finding was that TCR beta sequences accurately predicted the HLA-A and HLA-B alleles for most subjects in the first cohort. Some IMGT-functional V segments, including TRBV6-2 and TRBV6-3, could not be told apart with the 87-base-pair reads, so those segments were excluded. Because counts were too low, under 20 rarely observed V segments, including chromosome 9 orphons, were left out of the earlier analysis of 587 of the donors. In a later genetic analysis, a missense DCLRE1C variant was associated with V-gene and J-gene trimming of TCR beta chains, and the association was replicated in an independent cohort. In a later genetic analysis, fewer N-insertions in productive TCRs were reported among donors in an Asian-associated ancestry cluster than the roughly 640-donor mean. A later analysis found that HLA-associated TCR beta chains were more clonally expanded and had lower generation probabilities than equally common non-associated chains. Strong co-occurrence of HLA alleles, especially DR and DQ, made assigning TCR associations to individual alleles difficult. Because HLA typing was unavailable for some donors at each locus, only the typed subset was used in association tests. For the cohort, immune exposure information was limited to CMV serostatus. According to a later analysis, parvovirus B19, influenza, CMV and Epstein-Barr virus appeared linked to several top co-occurrence clusters. In this cohort, only TCR beta chains were sequenced, and detectable features were limited by the absence of alpha or paired-chain data. Across donors, most TCR sequences were observed very rarely, whereas some public TCRs were present in many individuals. Linkage disequilibrium might explain the correlated functional status among segregating V segments, but an unknown experimental factor could not be ruled out. In vitro tests confirmed that a few of the cytomegalovirus-associated TCR beta chains recognize cytomegalovirus antigens. A later analysis associated approximately 17,000 TCR beta sequences with specific HLA alleles at a false discovery rate of 0.05. Presence/absence analyses assumed roughly uniform sequencing depth across donors, an assumption that may not hold. A group of highly shared sequence variants was considered likely to be a technical artifact of the sequencing pipeline. Broadly in line with IMGT annotations, most TCR beta V segments showed up in productive rearrangements about 87% or about 30% of the time in an earlier analysis of some 590 of the donors. According to a later analysis, most CMV-associated TCR beta chains appeared to be HLA-restricted, and the HLA associations seemed to be driven largely by CMV exposure. A later analysis found that TCR association rates varied across HLA loci, with DRB1 alleles showing the most associated TCRs and HLA-C alleles the fewest. In the study, 164 TCR beta chains were listed as associated with cytomegalovirus. It was suggested by the authors that the approach could potentially be generalized to other disease states and immunological phenotypes.

The TCR originated in a young woman in good health and CMV-seropositive. The rearrangement combines TRBV10-3 with TRBJ2-7; TRBD2 agrees with 10 junctional bases. Sequenced material: PBMCs. CDR3 protein: CAISEPIAGGNSYEQYF. Here is the DNA: TGTGCCATCAGTGAGCCTATAGCGGGGGGAAACTCCTACGAGCAGTACTTC.